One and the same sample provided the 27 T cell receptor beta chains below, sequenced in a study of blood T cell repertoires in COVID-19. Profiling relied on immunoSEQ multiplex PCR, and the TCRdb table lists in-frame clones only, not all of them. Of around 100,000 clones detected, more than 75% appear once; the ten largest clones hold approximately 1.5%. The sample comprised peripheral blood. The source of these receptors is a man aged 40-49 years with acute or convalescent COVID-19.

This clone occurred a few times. The CDR3 reads CASSLAEIRAATGELFF. The CDR3 coding sequence is TGCGCCAGCAGCTTGGCTGAAATTCGAGCGGCAACCGGGGAGCTGTTTTTT. The chain uses TRBV5-1 and TRBJ2-2, with TRBD2 as a possible D gene (5 bases). Germline V gene lookup returns CDR1 SGHRS and CDR2 YFSETQ. The CDR3 consists of 17 residues. The V and J ends lost 0 bases and 5 bases respectively, with 17 bases between them.

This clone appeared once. CDR3 sequence: CASRDFSGTEAFF. CDR3 bases: TGTGCCAGCAGGGACTTCTCGGGCACTGAAGCTTTCTTT. The chain links TRBV6-5 to TRBJ1-1; no reliable D call. This CDR3 spans 13 amino acids. CDR1 and CDR2 from the germline V gene are MNHEY and SVGAGI. V gave up 6 bases and J gave up 4 bases, with 12 bases separating them.

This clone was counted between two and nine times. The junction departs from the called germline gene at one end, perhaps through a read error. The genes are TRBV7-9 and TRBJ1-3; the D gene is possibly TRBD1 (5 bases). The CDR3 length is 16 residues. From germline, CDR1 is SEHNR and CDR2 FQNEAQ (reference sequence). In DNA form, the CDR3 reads TGTGCCAGCAGCCTAGCAGGGACTTACTCTGGAAACACCATATATTTT. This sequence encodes CASSLAGTYSGNTIYF.

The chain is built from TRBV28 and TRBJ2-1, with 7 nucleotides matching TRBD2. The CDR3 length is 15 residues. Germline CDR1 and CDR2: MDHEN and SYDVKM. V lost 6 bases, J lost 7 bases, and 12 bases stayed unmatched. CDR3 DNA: TGTGCCAGCAGGTATCGACGGGAGGCGGGGAATGAGCAGTTCTTC. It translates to CASRYRREAGNEQFF.

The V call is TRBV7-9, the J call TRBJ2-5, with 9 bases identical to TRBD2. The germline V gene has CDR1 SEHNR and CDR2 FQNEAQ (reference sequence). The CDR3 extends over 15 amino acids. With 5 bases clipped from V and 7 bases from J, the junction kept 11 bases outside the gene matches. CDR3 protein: CASSPPPAGGVTQYF. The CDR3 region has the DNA TGTGCCAGCAGCCCCCCCCCAGCGGGGGGTGTGACCCAGTACTTC.

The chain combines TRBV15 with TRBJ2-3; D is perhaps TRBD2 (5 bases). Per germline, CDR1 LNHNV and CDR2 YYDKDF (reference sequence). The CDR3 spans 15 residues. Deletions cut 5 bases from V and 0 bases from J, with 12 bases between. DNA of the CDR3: TGTGCCACCAGCGTGGACTCGCCGAGCACAGATACGCAGTATTTT. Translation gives CATSVDSPSTDTQYF.

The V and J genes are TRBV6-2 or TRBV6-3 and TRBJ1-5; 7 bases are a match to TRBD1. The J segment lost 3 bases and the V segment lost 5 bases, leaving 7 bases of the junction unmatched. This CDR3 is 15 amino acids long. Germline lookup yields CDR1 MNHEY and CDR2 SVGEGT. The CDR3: CASSATGTVNQPQHF. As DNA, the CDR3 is TGTGCCAGCAGTGCCACCGGGACAGTCAATCAGCCCCAGCATTTT.

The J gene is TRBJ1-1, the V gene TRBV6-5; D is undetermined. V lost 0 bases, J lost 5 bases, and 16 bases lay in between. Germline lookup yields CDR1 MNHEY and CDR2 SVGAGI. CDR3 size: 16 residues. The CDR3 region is CASSYSRTGGVTEAFF. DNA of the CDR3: TGTGCCAGCAGTTACTCGCGGACGGGAGGAGTGACTGAAGCTTTCTTT.

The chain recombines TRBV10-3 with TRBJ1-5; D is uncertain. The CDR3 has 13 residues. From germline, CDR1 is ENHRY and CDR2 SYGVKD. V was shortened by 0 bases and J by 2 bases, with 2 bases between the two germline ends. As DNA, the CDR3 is TGTGCCATCAGTGAGTCCGGCAATCAGCCCCAGCATTTT. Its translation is CAISESGNQPQHF.

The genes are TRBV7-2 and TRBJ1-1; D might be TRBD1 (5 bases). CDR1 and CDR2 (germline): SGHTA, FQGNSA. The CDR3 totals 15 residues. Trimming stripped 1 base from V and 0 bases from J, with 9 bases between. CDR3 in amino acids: CASSLGAGLNTEAFF. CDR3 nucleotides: TGTGCCAGCAGCTTAGGTGCAGGGCTGAACACTGAAGCTTTCTTT.

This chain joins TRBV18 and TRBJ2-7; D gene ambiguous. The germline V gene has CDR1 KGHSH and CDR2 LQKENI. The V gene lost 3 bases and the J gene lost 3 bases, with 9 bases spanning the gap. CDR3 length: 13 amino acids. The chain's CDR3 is CASSPGAYYEQYF. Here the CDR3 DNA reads TGTGCCAGCTCACCTGGTGCCTACTACGAGCAGTACTTC.

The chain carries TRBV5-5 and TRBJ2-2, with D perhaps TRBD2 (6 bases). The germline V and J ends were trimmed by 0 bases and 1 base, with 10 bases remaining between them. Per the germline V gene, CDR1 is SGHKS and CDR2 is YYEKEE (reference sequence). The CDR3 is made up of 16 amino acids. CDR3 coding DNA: TGTGCCAGCAGCTTGGACCCCGGGAGGAACACCGGGGAGCTGTTTTTT. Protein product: CASSLDPGRNTGELFF.

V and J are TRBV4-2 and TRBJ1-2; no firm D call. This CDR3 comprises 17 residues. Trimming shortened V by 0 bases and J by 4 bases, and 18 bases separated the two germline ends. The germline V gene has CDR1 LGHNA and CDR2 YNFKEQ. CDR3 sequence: CASSQETAPYKTYGYTF. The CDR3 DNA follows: TGTGCCAGCAGCCAAGAAACAGCCCCTTATAAGACCTATGGCTACACCTTC.

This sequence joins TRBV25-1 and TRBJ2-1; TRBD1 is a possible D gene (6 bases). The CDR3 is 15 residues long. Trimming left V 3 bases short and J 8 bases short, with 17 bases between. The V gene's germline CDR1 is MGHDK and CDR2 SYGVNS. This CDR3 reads CASSESWGLSHEQFF. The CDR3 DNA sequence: TGTGCCAGCAGTGAGTCGTGGGGGCTAAGCCATGAGCAGTTCTTC.

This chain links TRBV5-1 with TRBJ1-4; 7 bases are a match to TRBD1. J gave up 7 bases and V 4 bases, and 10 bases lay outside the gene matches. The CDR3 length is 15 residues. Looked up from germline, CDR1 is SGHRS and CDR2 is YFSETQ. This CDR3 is CASSPLGTATEKLFF. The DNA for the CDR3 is TGCGCCAGCAGCCCCTTAGGGACAGCTACTGAAAAACTGTTTTTT.

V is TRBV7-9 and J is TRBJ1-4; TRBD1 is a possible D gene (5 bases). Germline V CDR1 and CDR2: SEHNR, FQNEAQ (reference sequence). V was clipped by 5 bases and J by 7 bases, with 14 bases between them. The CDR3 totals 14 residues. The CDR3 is CASSRGTEGEKLFF. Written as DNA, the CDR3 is TGTGCCAGCAGCCGCGGGACGGAGGGTGAAAAACTGTTTTTT.

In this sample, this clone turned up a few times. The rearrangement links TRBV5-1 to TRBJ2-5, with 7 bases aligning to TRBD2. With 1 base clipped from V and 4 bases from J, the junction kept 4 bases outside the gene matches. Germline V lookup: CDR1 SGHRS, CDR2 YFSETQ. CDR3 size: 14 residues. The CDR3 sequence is CASSLTSVLETQYF. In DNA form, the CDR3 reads TGCGCCAGCAGCTTGACTAGCGTGTTAGAGACCCAGTACTTC.

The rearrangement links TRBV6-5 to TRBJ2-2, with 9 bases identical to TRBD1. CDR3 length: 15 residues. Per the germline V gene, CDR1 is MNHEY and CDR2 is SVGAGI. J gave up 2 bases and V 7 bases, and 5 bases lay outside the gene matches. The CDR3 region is CASMLTGGNTGELFF. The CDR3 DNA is TGTGCCAGCATGTTGACAGGGGGAAACACCGGGGAGCTGTTTTTT.

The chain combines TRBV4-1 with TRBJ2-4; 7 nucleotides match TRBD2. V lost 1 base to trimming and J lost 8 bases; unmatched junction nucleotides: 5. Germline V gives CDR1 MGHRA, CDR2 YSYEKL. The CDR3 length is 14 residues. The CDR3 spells CASSQVASGYIQYF. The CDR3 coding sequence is TGCGCCAGCAGCCAAGTTGCTAGCGGATACATTCAGTACTTC.

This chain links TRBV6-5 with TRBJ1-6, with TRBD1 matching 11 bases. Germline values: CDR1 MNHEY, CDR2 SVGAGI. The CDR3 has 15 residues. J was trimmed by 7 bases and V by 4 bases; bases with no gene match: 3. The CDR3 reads CASSSRDRGNSPLHF. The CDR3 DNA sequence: TGTGCCAGCAGTTCCCGGGACAGGGGGAATTCACCCCTCCACTTT.

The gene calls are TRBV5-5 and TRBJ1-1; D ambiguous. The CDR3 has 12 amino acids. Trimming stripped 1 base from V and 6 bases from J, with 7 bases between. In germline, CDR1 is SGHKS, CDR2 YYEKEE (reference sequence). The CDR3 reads CASSLMGAEAFF. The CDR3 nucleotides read TGTGCCAGCAGCTTGATGGGCGCTGAAGCTTTCTTT.

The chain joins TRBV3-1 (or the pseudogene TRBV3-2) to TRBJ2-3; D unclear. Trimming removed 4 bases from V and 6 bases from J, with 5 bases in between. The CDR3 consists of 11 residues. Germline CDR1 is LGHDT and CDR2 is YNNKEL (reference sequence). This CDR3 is CASSRSDTQYF. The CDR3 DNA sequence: TGTGCCAGCAGCCGTTCGGATACGCAGTATTTT.

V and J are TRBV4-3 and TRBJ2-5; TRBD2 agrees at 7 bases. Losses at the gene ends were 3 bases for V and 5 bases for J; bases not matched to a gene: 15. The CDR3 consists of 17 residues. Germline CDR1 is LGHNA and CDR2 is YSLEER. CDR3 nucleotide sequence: TGCGCCAGCAGCCAGGAGGTTTTCGGGGGGAAGGGGGAGACCCAGTACTTC. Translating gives CASSQEVFGGKGETQYF.

CDR3 loop: CASRYRGSSYEQYF. CDR3 DNA: TGTGCCAGCCGTTACAGGGGGAGCTCCTACGAGCAGTACTTC. The genes are TRBV2 and TRBJ2-7; 8 bases map to TRBD1. The trim removed 8 bases at V and 0 bases at J, leaving 6 bases unmatched. This CDR3 comprises 14 residues. CDR1 and CDR2 from the germline V gene are SNHLY and FYNNEI.

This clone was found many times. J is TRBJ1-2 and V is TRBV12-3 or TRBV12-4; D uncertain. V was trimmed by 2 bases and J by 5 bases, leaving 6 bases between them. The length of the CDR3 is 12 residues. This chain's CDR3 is CASSLMSYGYTF. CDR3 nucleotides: TGTGCCAGCAGTTTAATGTCGTATGGCTACACCTTC.

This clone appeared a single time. CDR3 residues: CATSRNGMGNEKLFF. CDR3 bases: TGTGCCACCAGCAGAAACGGGATGGGAAATGAAAAACTGTTTTTT. The V call is TRBV15, the J call TRBJ1-4; D unresolved. The CDR3 contains 15 residues. V was shortened by 2 bases and J by 5 bases, with 12 bases between the two germline ends. Germline V gene sequence: CDR1 LNHNV, CDR2 YYDKDF (reference sequence).

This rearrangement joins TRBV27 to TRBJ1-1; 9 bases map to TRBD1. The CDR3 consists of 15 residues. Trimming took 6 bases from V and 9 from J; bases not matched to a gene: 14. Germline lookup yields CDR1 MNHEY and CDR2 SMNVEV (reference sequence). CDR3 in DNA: TGTGCCAGCAGGCCAACGGGACAGGGTATGAAAAAAGCTTTCTTT. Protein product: CASRPTGQGMKKAFF.